Described below is a single TCR beta chain sequence and its context. Its specificity is unknown. This sample is drawn from a study of T-cell reconstitution after alpha-beta-depleted transplantation in children. Researchers prepared the TCRbeta library using unique molecular identifiers, the study reports. TCRdb re-derived calls from the PCR reads in MiXCR, one entry per CDR3 protein. Here the sample spans about 260,000 distinct CDR3 sequences, just under 8.5% being singletons. J gave up 4 bases and V 5 bases, and 3 bases lay outside the gene matches. There are 13 residues in the CDR3. Findings and caveats of the study: Several hundred expanded graft clones reportedly supplied alpha-beta T cells about two months after transplant.

The source is a male patient under 18 who had a stem cell transplant for acute lymphoblastic leukemia, so the T cells may come from the graft donor. The chain couples TRBV12-3 or TRBV12-4 to TRBJ2-5; 8 bases align to TRBD2. The sample was PBMCs, mostly from graft donor cells, taken 180 days after TCRalphabeta/CD19-depleted stem cell transplant. The CDR3 reads CASSRLARETQYF. The CDR3 DNA reads TGTGCCAGCAGTAGACTAGCGCGAGAGACCCAGTACTTC.